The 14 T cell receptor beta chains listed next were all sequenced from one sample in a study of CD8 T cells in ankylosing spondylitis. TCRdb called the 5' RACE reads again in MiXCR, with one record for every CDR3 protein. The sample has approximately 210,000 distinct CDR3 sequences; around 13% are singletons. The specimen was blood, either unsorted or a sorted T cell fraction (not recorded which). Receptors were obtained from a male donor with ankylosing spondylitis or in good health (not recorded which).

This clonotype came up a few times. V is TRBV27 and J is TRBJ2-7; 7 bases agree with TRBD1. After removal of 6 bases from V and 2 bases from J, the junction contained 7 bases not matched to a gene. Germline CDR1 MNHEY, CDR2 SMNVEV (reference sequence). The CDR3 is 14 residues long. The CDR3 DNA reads TGTGCCAGCAGACCCGGACAGGCTGCCTACGAGCAGTACTTC. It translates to CASRPGQAAYEQYF.

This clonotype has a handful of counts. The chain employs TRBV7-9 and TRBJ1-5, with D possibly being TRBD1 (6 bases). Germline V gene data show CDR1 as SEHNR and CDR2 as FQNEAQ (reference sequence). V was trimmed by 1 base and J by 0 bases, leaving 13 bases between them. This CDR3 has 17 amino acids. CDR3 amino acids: CASSLVRGPYSNQPQHF. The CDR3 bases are TGTGCCAGCAGCTTAGTCCGGGGGCCATATAGCAATCAGCCCCAGCATTTT.

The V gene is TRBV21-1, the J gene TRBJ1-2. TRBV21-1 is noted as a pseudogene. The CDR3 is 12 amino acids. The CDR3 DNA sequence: TGTGCCAGCAGCAGGCCTAACTATGGCTACACCTTC. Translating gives CASSRPNYGYTF.

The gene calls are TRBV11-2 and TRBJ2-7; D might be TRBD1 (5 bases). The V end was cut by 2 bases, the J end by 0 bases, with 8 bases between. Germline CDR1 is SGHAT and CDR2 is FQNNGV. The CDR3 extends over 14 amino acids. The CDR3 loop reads CASSLQGGSYEQYF. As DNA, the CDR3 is TGTGCCAGCAGCTTACAGGGCGGCTCCTACGAGCAGTACTTC. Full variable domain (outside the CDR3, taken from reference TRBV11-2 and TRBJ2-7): EAGVAQSPRYKIIEKRQSVAFWCNPISGHATLYWYQQILGQGPKLLIQFQNNGVVDDSQLPKDRFSAERLKGVDSTLKIQPAKLEDSAVYLCASSLQGGSYEQYFGPGTRLTVT.

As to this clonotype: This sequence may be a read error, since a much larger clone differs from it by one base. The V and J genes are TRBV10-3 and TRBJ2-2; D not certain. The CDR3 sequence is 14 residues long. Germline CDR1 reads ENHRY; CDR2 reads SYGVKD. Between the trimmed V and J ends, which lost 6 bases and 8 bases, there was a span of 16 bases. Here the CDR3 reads CAIRGPSTVGELFF. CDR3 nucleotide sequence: TGTGCCATCAGAGGCCCATCGACCGTGGGGGAGCTGTTTTTT.

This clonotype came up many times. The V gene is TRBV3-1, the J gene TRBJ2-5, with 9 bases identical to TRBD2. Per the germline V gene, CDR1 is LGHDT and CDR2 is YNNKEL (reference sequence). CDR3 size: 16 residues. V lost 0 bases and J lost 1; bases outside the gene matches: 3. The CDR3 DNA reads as TGTGCCAGCAGCCAAGAAGCGGGGGGAGTCCAAGAGACCCAGTACTTC. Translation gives CASSQEAGGVQETQYF.

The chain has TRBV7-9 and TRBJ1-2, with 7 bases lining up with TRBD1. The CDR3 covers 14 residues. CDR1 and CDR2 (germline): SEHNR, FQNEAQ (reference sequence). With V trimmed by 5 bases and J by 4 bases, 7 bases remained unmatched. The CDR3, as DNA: TGTGCCAGCAGCAGACGGGACAGCTCCTATGGCTACACCTTC. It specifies CASSRRDSSYGYTF.

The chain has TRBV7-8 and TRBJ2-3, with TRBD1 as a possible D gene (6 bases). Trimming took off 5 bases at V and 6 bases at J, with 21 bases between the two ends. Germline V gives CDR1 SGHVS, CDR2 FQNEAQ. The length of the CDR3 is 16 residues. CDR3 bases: TGTGCCAGCAGCCCCGGGACGGCACAGGGTTTGGATACGCAGTATTTT. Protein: CASSPGTAQGLDTQYF.

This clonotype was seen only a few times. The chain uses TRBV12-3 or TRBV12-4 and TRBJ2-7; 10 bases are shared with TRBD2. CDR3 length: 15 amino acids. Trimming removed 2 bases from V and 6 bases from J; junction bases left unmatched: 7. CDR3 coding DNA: TGTGCCAGCAGTTTAACGCTAGCGGGAGTACCCGAGCAGTACTTC. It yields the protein CASSLTLAGVPEQYF.

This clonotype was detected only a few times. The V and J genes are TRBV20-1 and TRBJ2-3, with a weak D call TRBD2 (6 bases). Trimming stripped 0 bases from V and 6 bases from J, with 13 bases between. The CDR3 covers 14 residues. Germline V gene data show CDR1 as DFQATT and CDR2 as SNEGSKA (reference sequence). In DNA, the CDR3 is TGCAGTGCTAGAGATTTGGGGGAGGTTGATACGCAGTATTTT. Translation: CSARDLGEVDTQYF.

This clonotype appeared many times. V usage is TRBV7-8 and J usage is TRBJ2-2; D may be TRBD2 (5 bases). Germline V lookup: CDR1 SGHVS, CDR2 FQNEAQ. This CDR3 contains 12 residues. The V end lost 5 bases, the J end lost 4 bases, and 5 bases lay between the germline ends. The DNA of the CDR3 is TGTGCCAGCAGCGAGGGCACCGGGGAGCTGTTTTTT. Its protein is CASSEGTGELFF.

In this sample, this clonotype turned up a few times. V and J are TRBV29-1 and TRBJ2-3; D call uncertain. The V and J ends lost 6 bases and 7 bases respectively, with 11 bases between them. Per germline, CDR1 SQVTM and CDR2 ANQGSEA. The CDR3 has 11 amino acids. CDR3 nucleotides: TGCAGCGTGGCGGACGGGTATACGCAGTATTTT. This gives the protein CSVADGYTQYF.

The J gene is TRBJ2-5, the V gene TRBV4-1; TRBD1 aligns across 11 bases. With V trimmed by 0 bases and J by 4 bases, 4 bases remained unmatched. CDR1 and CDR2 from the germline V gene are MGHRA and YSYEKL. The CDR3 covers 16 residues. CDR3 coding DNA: TGCGCCAGCAGCCAAGATGGACAGGGGGCTCGAGAGACCCAGTACTTC. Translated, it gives CASSQDGQGARETQYF.

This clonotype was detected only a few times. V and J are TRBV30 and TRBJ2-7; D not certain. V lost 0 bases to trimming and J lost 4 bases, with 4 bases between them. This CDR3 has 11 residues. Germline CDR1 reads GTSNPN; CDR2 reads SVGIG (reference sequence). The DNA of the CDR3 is TGTGCCTGGAGTGTTGTTTACGAGCAGTACTTC. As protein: CAWSVVYEQYF. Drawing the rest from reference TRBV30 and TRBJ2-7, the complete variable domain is SQTIHQWPATLVQPVGSPLSLECTVEGTSNPNLYWYRQAAGRGLQLLFYSVGIGQISSEVPQNLSASRPQDRQFILSSKKLLLSDSGFYLCAWSVVYEQYFGPGTRLTVT.